Shown below are 13 T cell receptor beta chains from a single sample sequenced in a study of blood T cells in healthy people across ages. A second PCR of about 7 to 11 cycles used a sample-barcoded 5' primer and a J-beta primer mix. MiXCR, run by TCRdb on the 5' RACE reads, gives a single entry per CDR3 protein. The sample gives about 1,400,000 distinct CDR3 sequences, almost 60% of which show up once; roughly 6.3% is in the top ten. Specimen: blood. All receptors come from a man aged 18 to 35 in good health.

There are a few counts of this clonotype. V is TRBV3-1 and J is TRBJ1-2, with unresolved D. The CDR3 is made up of 13 amino acids. Germline V CDR1 and CDR2: LGHDT, YNNKEL (reference sequence). Trimming took 1 base from V and 4 from J, leaving 7 bases between them. CDR3 sequence reads: CASSQGVGYGYTF. CDR3 coding DNA: TGTGCCAGCAGCCAAGGGGTCGGCTATGGCTACACCTTC.

This clonotype has at least ten counts. The V gene is TRBV28, the J gene TRBJ2-1; D call uncertain. V was pared by 6 bases and J by 2 bases, with 11 bases between. Per germline, CDR1 MDHEN and CDR2 SYDVKM. This CDR3 is 14 amino acids long. CDR3 amino acids: CASRQRTPYNEQFF. The CDR3 DNA reads as TGTGCCAGCAGACAGCGTACTCCCTACAATGAGCAGTTCTTC.

This chain joins TRBV2 and TRBJ1-4; the D gene is possibly TRBD1 (5 bases). Germline V gene sequence: CDR1 SNHLY, CDR2 FYNNEI. The CDR3 has 14 residues. V was trimmed by 4 bases and J by 8 bases, leaving 14 bases between them. Here the CDR3 reads CASSVTGRVEKLFF. CDR3 nucleotides: TGTGCCAGCAGTGTAACAGGCAGGGTCGAAAAACTGTTTTTT.

This chain connects TRBV10-3 to TRBJ1-6; D perhaps matches TRBD1 (5 bases). Germline CDR1 is ENHRY and CDR2 is SYGVKD. This CDR3 has 11 residues. Trimming took off 10 bases at V and 5 bases at J, with 6 bases between the two ends. CDR3 in amino acids: CATQDNSPLHF. The DNA of the CDR3 is TGTGCCACACAGGATAATTCACCCCTCCACTTT.

This clonotype was recorded many times. V and J are TRBV4-1 and TRBJ2-5; D might be TRBD2 (5 bases). The CDR3 is 15 amino acids. V was clipped by 0 bases and J by 4 bases, with 12 bases between them. Germline V gene sequence: CDR1 MGHRA, CDR2 YSYEKL. DNA of the CDR3: TGCGCCAGCAGCCAAGAGGAGGCTCGAGGAGAGACCCAGTACTTC. It specifies CASSQEEARGETQYF.

There are a few counts of this clonotype. The rearrangement joins TRBV2 to TRBJ2-3, with 7 bases aligning to TRBD2. Germline V gene sequence: CDR1 SNHLY, CDR2 FYNNEI. The CDR3 spans 16 residues. The junction had 10 bases not matched to a gene; V was cut back by 7 bases and J by 0 bases. This CDR3 reads CASKRGAGESTDTQYF. CDR3 DNA: TGTGCCAGCAAAAGAGGGGCGGGAGAAAGCACAGATACGCAGTATTTT.

This clonotype was found a few times. The chain links TRBV5-1 to TRBJ2-7, with D possibly TRBD2 on 6 matching bases. Germline values: CDR1 SGHRS, CDR2 YFSETQ. The CDR3 runs to 16 residues. Between the trimmed V and J ends, which lost 1 base and 0 bases, there was a span of 14 bases. The CDR3: CASSLSPGGTSYEQYF. Written as DNA, the CDR3 is TGCGCCAGCAGCTTGAGTCCGGGCGGGACCTCCTACGAGCAGTACTTC.

CDR3 DNA: TGCGCCAGCAGTTTCACAGGGGTGAGGGGGTACACTGAAGCTTTCTTT. Protein: CASSFTGVRGYTEAFF. The rearrangement joins TRBV5-1 to TRBJ1-1, with 7 bases aligning to TRBD1. Germline-derived CDR1 and CDR2 are SGHRS and YFSETQ. The CDR3 contains 16 residues. Trimming removed 5 bases from V and 3 bases from J; junction bases left unmatched: 13. The full variable domain, with the rest looked up from reference TRBV5-1 and TRBJ1-1, is KAGVTQTPRYLIKTRGQQVTLSCSPISGHRSVSWYQQTPGQGLQFLFEYFSETQRNKGNFPGRFSGRQFSNSRSEMNVSTLELGDSALYLCASSFTGVRGYTEAFFGQGTRLTVV.

The chain combines TRBV6-6 with TRBJ2-4; 7 nucleotides agree with TRBD1. The last part of the DNA fits TRBJ2-5 better; the J call may be wrong. The CDR3 runs to 15 residues. Germline V gene lookup returns CDR1 MNHNY and CDR2 SVGAGI (reference sequence). DNA of the CDR3: TGTGCCAGCAGTTATTCCGGGACAGACCAAGAGACCCAGTACTTC. Protein sequence: CASSYSGTDQETQYF.

The V and J genes are TRBV20-1 and TRBJ2-1; D remains unclear. Between the trimmed V and J ends, which lost 6 bases and 5 bases, there was a span of 5 bases. The germline CDR1 and CDR2 sequences are DFQATT and SNEGSKA (reference sequence). The CDR3 sequence is 10 residues long. CDR3 DNA sequence: TGCAGTGCCACTGACAATGAGCAGTTCTTC. Residues: CSATDNEQFF.

CDR3: CAGIKLRGPPYNEQFF. The CDR3 bases are TGTGCCGGAATCAAGCTTCGGGGTCCCCCTTACAATGAGCAGTTCTTC. The J gene is TRBJ2-1, the V gene TRBV6-2 or TRBV6-3, with a tentative D call TRBD2 (5 bases). The CDR3 is made up of 16 amino acids. Germline lookup yields CDR1 MNHEY and CDR2 SVGEGT. Between the trimmed V and J ends, which lost 11 bases and 4 bases, there was a span of 24 bases.

The rearrangement joins TRBV27 to TRBJ2-5; no definite D call. Germline V gene sequence: CDR1 MNHEY, CDR2 SMNVEV (reference sequence). The V end lost 4 bases, the J end lost 5 bases, and 11 bases lay between the germline ends. This CDR3 spans 13 amino acids. CDR3 in DNA: TGTGCCAGCAGTTCGCCGGCAAGGGAGACCCAGTACTTC. It is translated as CASSSPARETQYF.

The sample holds a few counts of this clonotype. The chain uses TRBV12-3 or TRBV12-4 and TRBJ2-3; D may be TRBD1 or TRBD2 (7 bases each). The CDR3 contains 15 residues. Trimming shortened V by 5 bases and J by 5 bases, and 17 bases separated the two germline ends. CDR3 residues: CASSPGEGAKDTQYF. CDR3 nucleotide sequence: TGTGCCAGCAGTCCAGGGGAGGGGGCAAAAGATACGCAGTATTTT.